Below, 8 T cell receptor beta chains from the same sample are listed, as sequenced in a study of vaccination and CD4 T cells after COVID-19. These TCRs' antigens remain unknown. The Oncomine TCR Beta short-read assay sequenced DNA from cultured CD4+ T cells. One entry per CDR3 protein results from TCRdb running MiXCR on the PCR reads. The sample yields about 9,100 distinct CDR3 sequences, roughly 57% seen once. The treatment here: approximately nine-day PBMC culture with coronavirus spike peptide pools or control peptides (ViraFEST assay). Material: cultured CD4+ T cells from blood, obtained after SARS-CoV-2 vaccination. The source is a human donor with COVID-19.

J is TRBJ2-3 and V is TRBV11-2; the D is unclear. The V gene lost 8 bases and the J gene lost 5 bases, with 17 bases spanning the gap. The CDR3 totals 14 residues. CDR1 SGHAT and CDR2 FQNNGV come from the germline V gene. CDR3 bases: TGTGCCAGCGGCTCACGGATTTTAGGAGATACGCAGTATTTT. It specifies CASGSRILGDTQYF.

This clonotype was seen a handful of times. The CDR3 loop reads CASRLQETQYF. The DNA for the CDR3 is TGTGCCAGCAGACTGCAAGAGACCCAGTACTTC. The chain couples TRBV7-9 to TRBJ2-5; D is unresolved. This CDR3 contains 11 residues. Germline CDR1 reads SEHNR; CDR2 reads FQNEAQ (reference sequence). Trimming removed 6 bases from V and 2 bases from J, with 4 bases in between.

The chain joins TRBV6-1 to TRBJ1-6, with D perhaps matching TRBD1 (6 bases). Trimming removed 7 bases at V and 0 bases at J, with 16 bases between. The germline CDR1 and CDR2 sequences are MNHNS and SASEGT. CDR3 length equals 17 residues. As DNA, the CDR3 is TGTGCCAGCATCAGGGACATTATGAGCTCCTATAATTCACCCCTCCACTTT. As protein: CASIRDIMSSYNSPLHF.

V is TRBV20-1 and J is TRBJ1-2; TRBD1 aligns across 8 bases. The junction had 7 bases not matched to a gene; V was cut back by 6 bases and J by 4 bases. This CDR3 region has 13 residues. Per the germline V gene, CDR1 is DFQATT and CDR2 is SNEGSKA (reference sequence). Here the CDR3 reads CSAVAGGAYGYTF. The CDR3, as DNA: TGCAGTGCCGTCGCAGGGGGCGCCTATGGCTACACCTTC.

The genes are TRBV28 and TRBJ2-7; D is unresolved. The V end was cut by 7 bases, the J end by 1 base, with 8 bases between. CDR1 is MDHEN and CDR2 is SYDVKM in the germline V gene. This CDR3 comprises 12 residues. The CDR3 is CASIGRSYEQYF. The CDR3 bases are TGTGCCAGCATCGGTAGATCCTACGAGCAGTACTTC.

The V gene is TRBV6-4, the J gene TRBJ2-2; 7 bases align to TRBD1. V shed 2 bases and J 5 bases; nucleotides not matched to a gene: 8. Per the germline V gene, CDR1 is MRHNA and CDR2 is SNTAGT. This CDR3 has 16 amino acids. As DNA, the CDR3 is TGTGCCAGCAGTGACGAGGGGGCGGTAGGGACCGGGGAGCTGTTTTTT. It is translated as CASSDEGAVGTGELFF.

The count of this clonotype is one. This chain links TRBV5-1 with TRBJ2-1; 7 nucleotides match TRBD1. With V trimmed by 3 bases and J by 8 bases, 5 bases remained unmatched. Germline V lookup: CDR1 SGHRS, CDR2 YFSETQ. This CDR3 is 13 amino acids long. The CDR3 sequence is CASSSTGLDEQFF. The CDR3 DNA reads as TGCGCCAGCAGCTCGACAGGGTTGGATGAGCAGTTCTTC.

This sequence joins TRBV20-1 and TRBJ1-2; D possibly corresponds to TRBD1 (5 bases). CDR1 DFQATT and CDR2 SNEGSKA come from the germline V gene (reference sequence). V was cut by 1 base and J by 2 bases, with 14 bases left in between. This CDR3 is 15 amino acids long. The CDR3 DNA reads as TGCAGTGCTAGAGCCGATACAGGTTACAACTATGGCTACACCTTC. Translated: CSARADTGYNYGYTF.